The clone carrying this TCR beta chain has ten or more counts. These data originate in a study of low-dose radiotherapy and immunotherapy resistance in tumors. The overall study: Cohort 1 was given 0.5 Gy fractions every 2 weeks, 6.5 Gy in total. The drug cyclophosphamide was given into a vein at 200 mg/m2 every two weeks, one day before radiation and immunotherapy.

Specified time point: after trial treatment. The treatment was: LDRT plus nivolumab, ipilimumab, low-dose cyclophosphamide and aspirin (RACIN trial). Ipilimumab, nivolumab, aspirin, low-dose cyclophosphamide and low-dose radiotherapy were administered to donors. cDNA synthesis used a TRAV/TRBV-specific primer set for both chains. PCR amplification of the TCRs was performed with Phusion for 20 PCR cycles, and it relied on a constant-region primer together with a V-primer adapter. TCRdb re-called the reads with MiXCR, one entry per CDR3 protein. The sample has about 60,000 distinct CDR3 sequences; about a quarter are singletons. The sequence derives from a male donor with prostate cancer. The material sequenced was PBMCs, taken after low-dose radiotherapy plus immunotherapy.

The CDR3, as DNA: TGCAGCGTTCTCGTTGGCTTCGATTCACCCCTCCACTTT. This codes for CSVLVGFDSPLHF. J is TRBJ1-6 and V is TRBV29-1; no firm D call. Germline V gives CDR1 SQVTM, CDR2 ANQGSEA. Deletions cut 5 bases from V and 8 bases from J, with 13 bases between. The CDR3 is 13 residues long.